This T cell receptor beta chain derives from a study of early stage breast cancer tumors. Across the whole study: Among around 12 ER+/PR+/HER2- tumors, eight were ductal, four lobular. Roughly 9.6-fold was the mean read coverage per sample. Notes on the study in general: Most shared enriched TCRB sequences were commonly generated ones. Blood repertoires resembled normal breast more than tumor.

A note on this clone: Its antigen is currently unknown.

Assay used: immunoSEQ multiplex PCR; TCRdb lists only in-frame clones, some missing. The sample has 6,300 or so clones, approximately 73% seen once. Germline CDR1 and CDR2: MNHEY and SMNVEV (reference sequence). This CDR3 comprises 14 residues. Trimming removed 11 bases from V and 6 bases from J, with 20 bases in between. Sequenced input: normal breast tissue next to the tumor. The J gene is TRBJ2-1, the V gene TRBV27; possible D gene TRBD1, 7 bases. The sequence was obtained from a person in their 40s with breast cancer. CDR3 loop: CASGGFLSANEQFF. The CDR3 DNA follows: TGTGCCTCAGGGGGGTTCCTCTCAGCCAATGAGCAGTTCTTC.